This TCR beta chain was identified during a study of blood T cells in healthy people across ages (dated by TCRdb to between 2015 and 2017). Context from the whole study: Template switching captured roughly one uniquely barcoded TCR beta cDNA molecule per two T cells in model experiments. Age-related changes in TCR beta repertoire diversity were measured in the study by deep sequencing normalized with unique cDNA molecular identifiers. Four age groups were formed from the donors: young (average approximately 16 years), middle-aged (around 37), aged (around 62) and long-lived (around 80). To avoid experimental bias, donors of different ages were distributed randomly across sequencing lanes. For two donors (one aged 18 to 30 and one aged 80 or older), the study analyzed two additional independent replicas of 1 million unique cDNA reads from the same blood draw. What the authors observed across the whole study: Total diversity estimates from one million sequenced T cells were considered lower bounds and underestimates. Conclusive comparison of naive and antigen-experienced compartments was prevented by the profiling of bulk unsorted PBMCs. Observed TCR beta diversity per million T cells fell roughly linearly with age, and a significant reduction was already apparent by age around 40. Because donor CMV infection status was unknown, age-related changes in expanded clonotypes were potentially confounded. The percentage of naive T cells measured by flow cytometry correlated strongly with observed TCR beta diversity. Compared with the aged group, the long-lived group had more naive CD4+ T cells, fewer expanded clones and increased TCR diversity, a pattern suggesting age selection.

Remarks on this clonotype: No antigen is known for it. No clone much larger than this one lies a single base away; base qualities are absent.

The library was produced with 5' RACE. The sample was run on an Illumina HiSeq 2500. The second PCR ran for about 7 to 11 cycles and used a J-beta primer mix along with a sample-barcoded 5' primer. A template-switch 5' adaptor carrying 12 random nucleotides introduced a unique molecular identifier onto each TCR beta cDNA molecule. Each sample yielded at least 2.5 million CDR3-containing paired-end reads. All of the RNA was converted into first-strand cDNA using the Mint cDNA synthesis kit, with a TRBC-specific oligonucleotide serving as the primer. After uracil-DNA glycosylase treatment, a first 18-cycle PCR used universal primers M1SS and BC2_uni_R on all cDNA. In the original analysis: Normalization of each sample was performed by random selection of 1 million high-quality reads, each carrying a distinct molecular identifier. Reads sharing molecular identifiers were discarded rather than binned into consensus sequences. MiTCR, run with a Q25 quality threshold and the strictest error-elimination algorithm, handled CDR3 identification, clonotype clustering and error correction. Lower-bound total TCR beta diversity was estimated with a nonparametric unseen species model using Euler transformation. TCRdb ran its own pipeline on the public reads, namely fastp trimming at Q25 and MiXCR clone calling, and kept in-frame beta chains. Every distinct CDR3 protein forms one entry, paired with its most common genes and DNA. TCRdb's processing, not the study's, gives the V and J calls here. Across this sample there are 1 million to 1.2 million distinct CDR3 sequences, with more than 30% seen only once. The ten largest clones add up to roughly 14% of the sample.

The junction shows trimming of 0 bases on V and 2 bases on J, and the gene matches do not reach 6 bases of it. Looking up the germline V gene yields CDR1 SGHRS and CDR2 YFSETQ. The CDR3 sequence holds 16 residues, the cysteine and phenylalanine included. The only DNA kept is the CDR3, 48 bases in frame from the first base. Systemically healthy Caucasian individuals from Russia, 35 to 50 in total and aged roughly 6 to 95 years, were included as donors. Each donor gave about 9.8 milliliters of peripheral blood, drawn into EDTA-treated Vacutainer tubes. Ficoll-Paque density-gradient centrifugation was used to isolate PBMCs, with at least 7 million obtained per sample. Total RNA was extracted from PBMCs with Trizol reagent, with at least 6 micrograms obtained per sample. For every donor, flow cytometry on a PBMC aliquot measured the percentage of naive CD45RAhigh/CD27high T cells.

The rearranged segments are TRBV5-1 and TRBJ2-5, and 8 bases in between align with TRBD1. This sequence was found in a man aged 18 to 30 in good health. Sequencing was performed on blood. The DNA sequence follows: TGCGCCAGCAGCTTGGCAGGGGGCGATGGTCAAGAGACCCAGTACTTC. Protein translation: CASSLAGGDGQETQYF.